This TCR beta chain was observed in a study of monozygotic twins with inflammatory bowel disease. CDR1 and CDR2 (germline): MNHNS, SASEGT. The CDR3 is 17 amino acids. For every TCR library, roughly 3.5 ug of total RNA was used. Researchers used template switching to add UMIs featuring a 6-nucleotide sample barcode. TCRdb reanalyzed the 5' RACE reads and collapses them to one entry per CDR3 protein, without DNA. The specimen's table records 330,000 or so distinct CDR3 sequences. Blood, 2 to 2.5 ml, was drawn per donor. What was sequenced was blood. The V and J genes are TRBV6-1 and TRBJ1-4; TCRdb proposes TRBD1, but this gene call is untestable without DNA. This clonotype was obtained from a human donor with ulcerative colitis or Crohn's disease, or a healthy co-twin of an affected twin (not recorded which). The CDR3 here is CASSARDVSLTNEKLFF.